The T cell receptor (beta chain) described here comes from a study of Graves' ophthalmopathy and Graves' hyperthyroidism. Study details: The study drew peripheral blood at initial diagnosis, before any treatment.

TCR beta CDR3 regions were amplified from RNA transcripts. The workflow started with a first-round RT-PCR run with HTBI primers and then moved on to a second-round multiplex PCR. TCRdb passed the multiplex PCR reads through MiXCR, listing each CDR3 protein once. The table records approximately 700,000 distinct CDR3 sequences, roughly 40% of them present only once. Germline CDR1 and CDR2: MGHDK and SYGVNS. The CDR3 loop spans 15 amino acids. V lost 6 bases to trimming and J lost 5 bases, with 18 bases between them. This clonotype was detected only a few times. The antigen remains undetermined. Study outcomes and limitations: Ophthalmopathy progression prediction by the model yielded a sensitivity of 55% to 71% and a specificity of around 72%. Most clonotypes expanded in thyroid above 0.001 frequency were present in blood too.

The genes are TRBV25-1 and TRBJ2-3, with D tentatively TRBD1 or TRBD2 (5 bases each). The sequenced material came from peripheral blood. The receptor's source is an adult man with Graves' ophthalmopathy. CDR3: CASRKIGARVDTQYF. The CDR3 DNA reads as TGTGCCAGCAGGAAGATCGGGGCTCGGGTAGATACGCAGTATTTT. Using reference TRBV25-1 and TRBJ2-3 for the parts outside the CDR3, the full variable domain is EADIYQTPRYLVIGTGKKITLECSQTMGHDKMYWYQQDPGMELHLIHYSYGVNSTEKGDLSSESTVSRIRTEHFPLTLESARPSHTSQYLCASRKIGARVDTQYFGPGTRLTVL.